This is a list of T cell receptor beta chains from one sample in a study of blood T cell repertoires in COVID-19. Sequencing was performed with immunoSEQ multiplex PCR; in TCRdb, only in-frame clones are kept and a portion is missing. The data hold about half a million clones, with 80% to 90% observed a single time. Sequenced input: peripheral blood. These receptors came from a human donor in a cohort sampled during active COVID-19. Both conserved end residues are part of each CDR3. A D gene is named only where the DNA matches it firmly. The size field is filled for only some rows; it gives once, few, many or a size class.

d_call,clone_size,v_call,j_call,cdr3_nt,cdr3_aa
-,-,TRBV6-5,TRBJ1-1,TGTGCCAGCAGTATGACAGTTCGAGCTTTCTTT,CASSMTVRAFF
TRBD2,few,TRBV5-1,TRBJ2-1,TGCGCCAGCAGCGACGGGACTAGCGGGGCCCATTGGAATGAGCAGTTCTTC,CASSDGTSGAHWNEQFF
-,few,TRBV25-1,TRBJ1-1,TGTGCCAGCAGCCTCGGGGGACCGAACACTGAAGCTTTCTTT,CASSLGGPNTEAFF
-,-,TRBV5-5,TRBJ2-7,TGTGCCAGCAGCTTGGGGGACATAACAACCTACGAGCAGTACTTC,CASSLGDITTYEQYF
TRBD2,-,TRBV11-3,TRBJ2-7,TGTGCCAGCAGCGCCAGCGGGGCTCGCTACGAGCAGTACTTC,CASSASGARYEQYF
TRBD2,-,TRBV27,TRBJ2-7,TGTGCCAGCATGCGGGGGGCGTCACTCTACGAGCAGTACTTC,CASMRGASLYEQYF
TRBD1,-,TRBV6-2/TRBV6-3,TRBJ2-7,TGTGCCAGCAGTTACCGACAGGGCAACGAGCAGTACTTC,CASSYRQGNEQYF
-,-,TRBV5-1,TRBJ2-2,TGCGCCAGCAGCTTCCGTGAGGCGGGCACCGGGGAGCTGTTTTTT,CASSFREAGTGELFF
TRBD1,-,TRBV5-1,TRBJ1-2,TGCGCCAGCAGCTCAGGACAGGCCCCTAACTATGGCTACACCTTC,CASSSGQAPNYGYTF
TRBD1,-,TRBV19,TRBJ2-3,TGTGCCAGTAGAAGGACAGGGGACGCTCCCCCTTTGAGTACAGATACGCAGTATTTT,CASRRTGDAPPLSTDTQYF
-,once,TRBV19,TRBJ1-1,TGTGCCAGTACGTCATACGAAGGGAGCCTCCCGGCTTTCTTT,CASTSYEGSLPAFF
-,-,TRBV6-5,TRBJ1-6,TGTGCCAGCACCGGAGCCGGGACAACAAATTCACCCCTCCACTTT,CASTGAGTTNSPLHF
-,-,TRBV3-1/TRBV3-2,TRBJ1-1,TGTGCCAGCAGCCACCGGGGTTACACTGAAGCTTTCTTT,CASSHRGYTEAFF
TRBD2,-,TRBV6-6,TRBJ2-7,TGTGCCAGCAGTTCCCCTGGGACTAGCGGGAACGAGCAGTACTTC,CASSSPGTSGNEQYF
TRBD1,-,TRBV6-6,TRBJ1-1,TGTGCCAGCAGGAAGACTGACAGGGAGACTGAAGCTTTCTTT,CASRKTDRETEAFF
TRBD2,-,TRBV7-9,TRBJ2-5,TGTGCCAGCAGCCAGGCGACTAGCGGGGGTGTAGTGGGAGAGACCCAGTACTTC,CASSQATSGGVVGETQYF
-,-,TRBV7-3,TRBJ2-3,TGTGCCAGCAGCTTTATAGCAGATACGCAGTATTTT,CASSFIADTQYF
TRBD1,-,TRBV13,TRBJ1-1,TGTGCCAGCAGCCACGCCCCGGACAGGAGGAACACTGAAGCTTTCTTT,CASSHAPDRRNTEAFF
TRBD1,-,TRBV5-6,TRBJ1-1,TGTGCCAGCAGCTCCCCGGTCGGACAGGGGTGGACTGAAGCTTTCTTT,CASSSPVGQGWTEAFF
TRBD2,-,TRBV6-2/TRBV6-3,TRBJ2-1,TGTGCCAGCAGCCCACTAGCGGGTACAGATGAGCAGTTCTTC,CASSPLAGTDEQFF
-,-,TRBV27,TRBJ2-5,TGTGCCAGCAGTGGGAGGAACGAAGAGACCCAGTACTTC,CASSGRNEETQYF
TRBD2,once,TRBV14,TRBJ2-1,TGTGCCAGCAGGAGGACTAGCGGGAGGTCGGGCAATGAGCAGTTCTTC,CASRRTSGRSGNEQFF
-,few,TRBV6-5,TRBJ1-5,TGTGCCAGCAGCACAGGCGCCAATCAGCCCCAGCATTTT,CASSTGANQPQHF
-,-,TRBV7-9,TRBJ1-4,TGTGCCAGCAGCCAAAGAGCAACTAATGAAAAACTGTTTTTT,CASSQRATNEKLFF
-,-,TRBV5-8,TRBJ1-1,TGTGCCAGCAGCTATAGATTCCGCGAGAACACTGAAGCTTTCTTT,CASSYRFRENTEAFF
TRBD1,-,TRBV30,TRBJ1-2,TGTGCCTGGAGTGGCCCTGGGACAGCCCATAATGGCTACACCTTC,CAWSGPGTAHNGYTF
-,few,TRBV6-5,TRBJ1-3,TGTGCCAGCAGCCGTCGAGGGTCTGGAAACACCATATATTTT,CASSRRGSGNTIYF
TRBD2,-,TRBV5-1,TRBJ2-1,TGCGCCAGCAGCTTGAATATGGTTCTAGCGGATTCCTACAATGAGCAGTTCTTC,CASSLNMVLADSYNEQFF
-,once,TRBV9,TRBJ2-2,TGTGCCAGCAGCGTAGGGTTGGGAGTGGGCACCGGGGAGCTGTTTTTT,CASSVGLGVGTGELFF
TRBD1,-,TRBV6-5,TRBJ2-7,TGTGCCAGCGATCCGGACAGGCTACGCGAGCAGTACTTC,CASDPDRLREQYF
TRBD1,-,TRBV28,TRBJ1-2,TGTGCCAGCAGTTTGGGGACAGGGGTAGACTATGGCTACACCTTC,CASSLGTGVDYGYTF
-,-,TRBV5-6,TRBJ2-7,TGTGCCAGCAGCTTGATAGCGCTCAGCTCCTACGAGCAGTACTTC,CASSLIALSSYEQYF
TRBD2,-,TRBV3-1/TRBV3-2,TRBJ2-1,TGTGCCAGCACCCAGACTAGCGGGAGTAGGAATGAGCAGTTCTTC,CASTQTSGSRNEQFF